The present T cell receptor beta chain was sequenced within a study of CD8 T cells in Susac syndrome. Roughly 0.45 to 1 ug RNA was reverse transcribed with random hexamers. From the immunoSEQ multiplex PCR reads, TCRdb called clonotypes with MiXCR, one entry per CDR3 protein. The repertoire has 150,000 to 200,000 distinct CDR3 sequences, 90% to 95% of them found once; the top ten carry approximately 0.086%. Germline values: CDR1 SGHNT, CDR2 YYREEE (reference sequence). The CDR3 has 15 amino acids. V shed 0 bases and J 7 bases; nucleotides not matched to a gene: 5. Sample: CD4+ T cells from PBMCs. The V and J genes are TRBV5-4 and TRBJ2-1, with 9 bases that match TRBD2. This receptor was obtained from a human donor with Susac syndrome. Written as DNA, the CDR3 is TGTGCCAGCAGCTTGGGGACTAGCGAAGTGAATGAGCAGTTCTTC. Translating it yields CASSLGTSEVNEQFF.